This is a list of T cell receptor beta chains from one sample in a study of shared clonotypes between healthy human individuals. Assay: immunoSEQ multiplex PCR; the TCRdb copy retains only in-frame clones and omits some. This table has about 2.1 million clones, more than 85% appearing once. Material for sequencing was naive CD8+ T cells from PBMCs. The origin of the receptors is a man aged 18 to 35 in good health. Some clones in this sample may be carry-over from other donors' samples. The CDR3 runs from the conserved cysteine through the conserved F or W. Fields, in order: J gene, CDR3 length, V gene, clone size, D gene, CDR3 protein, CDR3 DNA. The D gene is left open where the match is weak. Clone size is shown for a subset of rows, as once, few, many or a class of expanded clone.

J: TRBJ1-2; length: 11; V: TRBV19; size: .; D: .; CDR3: CASSTGYGYTF; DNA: TGTGCCAGTTCTACAGGCTATGGCTACACCTTC
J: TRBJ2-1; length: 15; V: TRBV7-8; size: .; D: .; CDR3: CASSLVPEGRNEQFF; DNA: TGTGCCAGCAGCTTAGTACCCGAGGGGCGCAATGAGCAGTTCTTC
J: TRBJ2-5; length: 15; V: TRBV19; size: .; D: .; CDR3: CASSSGGRVQETQYF; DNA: TGTGCCAGTAGTTCTGGGGGGCGGGTTCAAGAGACCCAGTACTTC
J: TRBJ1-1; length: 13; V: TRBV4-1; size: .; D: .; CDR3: CASSLTRDTEAFF; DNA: TGCGCCAGCAGCCTTACGAGGGACACTGAAGCTTTCTTT
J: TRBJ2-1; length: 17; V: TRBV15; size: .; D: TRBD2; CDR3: CATHGVGGRASYNEQFF; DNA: TGTGCCACCCATGGAGTGGGCGGGAGGGCCTCCTACAATGAGCAGTTCTTC
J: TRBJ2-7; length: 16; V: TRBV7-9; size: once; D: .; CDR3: CASSQNRGPLSWEQYF; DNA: TGTGCCAGCAGTCAGAACCGGGGCCCCCTTTCTTGGGAGCAGTACTTC
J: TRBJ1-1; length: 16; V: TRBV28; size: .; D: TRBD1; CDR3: CASSTQWTGVNTEAFF; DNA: TGTGCCAGCAGTACACAATGGACAGGAGTGAACACTGAAGCTTTCTTT
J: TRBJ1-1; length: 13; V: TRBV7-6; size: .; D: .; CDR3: CASSLSGGTEAFF; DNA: TGTGCCAGCAGCCTAAGTGGAGGGACTGAAGCTTTCTTT
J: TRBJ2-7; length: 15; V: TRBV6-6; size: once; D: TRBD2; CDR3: CASSYRWRELYEQYF; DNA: TGTGCCAGCAGTTACAGGTGGCGGGAGCTCTACGAGCAGTACTTC
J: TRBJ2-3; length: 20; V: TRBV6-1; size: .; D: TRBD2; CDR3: CASSEPNPGLAGVYTDTQYF; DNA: TGTGCCAGCAGTGAACCTAATCCGGGACTAGCGGGAGTTTACACAGATACGCAGTATTTT
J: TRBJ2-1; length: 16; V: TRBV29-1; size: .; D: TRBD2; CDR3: CSVRGLAGAGYNEQFF; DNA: TGCAGCGTTAGGGGACTAGCGGGAGCTGGCTACAATGAGCAGTTCTTC
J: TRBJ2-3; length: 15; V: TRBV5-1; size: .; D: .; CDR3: CASSVRQVRGDTQYF; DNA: TGCGCCAGCAGCGTAAGACAGGTCCGGGGAGATACGCAGTATTTT
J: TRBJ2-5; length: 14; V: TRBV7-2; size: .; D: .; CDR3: CASSPRTEFRAQYF; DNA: TGTGCCAGCAGCCCCCGGACAGAGTTCAGGGCCCAGTACTTC
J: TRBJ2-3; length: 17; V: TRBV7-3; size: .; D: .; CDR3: CASSPGPYTFSTDTQYF; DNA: TGTGCCAGCAGCCCAGGGCCCTACACGTTTAGCACAGATACGCAGTATTTT
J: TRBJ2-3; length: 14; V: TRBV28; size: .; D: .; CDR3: CASEVGGEADTQYF; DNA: TGTGCCAGCGAGGTAGGAGGGGAGGCAGATACGCAGTATTTT
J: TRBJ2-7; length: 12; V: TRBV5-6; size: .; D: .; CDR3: CASSDSSYEQYF; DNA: TGTGCCAGCAGCGACAGCTCCTACGAGCAGTACTTC
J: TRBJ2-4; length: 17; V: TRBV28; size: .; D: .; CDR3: CASSLLGQGIPKNIQYF; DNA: TGTGCCAGCAGTTTACTGGGCCAGGGAATTCCAAAAAACATTCAGTACTTC
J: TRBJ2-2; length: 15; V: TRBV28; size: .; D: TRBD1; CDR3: CASSLTGGDTGELFF; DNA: TGTGCCAGCAGTTTGACAGGGGGCGACACCGGGGAGCTGTTTTTT
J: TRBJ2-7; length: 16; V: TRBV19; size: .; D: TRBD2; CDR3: CASSSRTSGSSYEQYF; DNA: TGTGCCAGTAGTTCACGGACTAGCGGGAGCTCCTACGAGCAGTACTTC
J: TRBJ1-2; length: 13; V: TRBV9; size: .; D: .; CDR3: CASSTVGAGGYTF; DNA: TGTGCCAGCAGTACCGTTGGGGCTGGCGGCTACACCTTC
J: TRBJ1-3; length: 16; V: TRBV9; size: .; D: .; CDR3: CASSRTGTPSGNTIYF; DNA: TGTGCCAGCAGCAGAACCGGGACCCCCTCTGGAAACACCATATATTTT
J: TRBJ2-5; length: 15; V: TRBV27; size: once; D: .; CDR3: CASSPKTVYQETQYF; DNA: TGTGCCAGCAGTCCAAAGACAGTGTACCAAGAGACCCAGTACTTC
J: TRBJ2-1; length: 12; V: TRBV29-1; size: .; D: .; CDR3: CSVVGMDDEQFF; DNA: TGCAGCGTTGTTGGGATGGATGATGAGCAGTTCTTC
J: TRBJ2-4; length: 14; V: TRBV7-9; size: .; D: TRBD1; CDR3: CASDRVEGKNIQYF; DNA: TGTGCCAGCGACAGGGTTGAGGGCAAAAACATTCAGTACTTC
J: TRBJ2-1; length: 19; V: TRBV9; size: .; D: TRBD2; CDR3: CASSLRSYPGLAVGDEQFF; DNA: TGTGCCAGCAGCCTGAGGAGTTATCCGGGACTAGCGGTTGGGGATGAGCAGTTCTTC
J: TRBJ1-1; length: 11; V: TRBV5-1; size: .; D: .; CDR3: CASTGNTEAFF; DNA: TGCGCCAGCACAGGGAACACTGAAGCTTTCTTT
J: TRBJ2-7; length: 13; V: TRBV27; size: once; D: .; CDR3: CASSLTVSYEQYF; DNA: TGTGCCAGCAGTTTAACGGTATCCTACGAGCAGTACTTC
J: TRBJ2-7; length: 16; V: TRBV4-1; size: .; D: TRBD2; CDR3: CASSPSVAGGPYEQYF; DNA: TGCGCCAGCAGCCCCAGCGTGGCGGGAGGTCCCTACGAGCAGTACTTC
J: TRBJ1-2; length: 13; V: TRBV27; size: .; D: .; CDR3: CASSSAGLYGYTF; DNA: TGTGCCAGCAGTTCGGCAGGGCTCTATGGCTACACCTTC
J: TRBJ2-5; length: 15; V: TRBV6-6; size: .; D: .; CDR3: CASSYRDRPRETQYF; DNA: TGTGCCAGCAGCTATCGGGACCGGCCCCGGGAGACCCAGTACTTC
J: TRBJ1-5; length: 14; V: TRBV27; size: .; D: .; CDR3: CASSSGTGNQPQHF; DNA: TGTGCCAGCAGTTCAGGGACGGGTAATCAGCCCCAGCATTTT
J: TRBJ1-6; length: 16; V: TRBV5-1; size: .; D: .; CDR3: CASSLTRGSYNSPLHF; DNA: TGCGCCAGCAGCTTGACGAGGGGATCCTATAATTCACCCCTCCACTTT
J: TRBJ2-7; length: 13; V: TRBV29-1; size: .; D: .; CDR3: CSVTQGALYEQYF; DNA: TGCAGCGTGACCCAGGGTGCCCTCTACGAGCAGTACTTC
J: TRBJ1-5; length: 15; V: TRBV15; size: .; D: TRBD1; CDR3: CATSRGRTGSQPQHF; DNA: TGTGCCACCAGCAGAGGAAGGACAGGGAGTCAGCCCCAGCATTTT
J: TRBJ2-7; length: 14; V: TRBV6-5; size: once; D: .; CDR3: CASSYSVEAYEQYF; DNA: TGTGCCAGCAGTTACTCGGTTGAGGCCTACGAGCAGTACTTC
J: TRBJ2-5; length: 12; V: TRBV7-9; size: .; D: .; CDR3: CASSQPPETQYF; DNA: TGTGCCAGCAGCCAGCCCCCAGAGACCCAGTACTTC
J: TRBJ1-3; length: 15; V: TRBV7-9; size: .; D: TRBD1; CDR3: CASSGEGQSGNTIYF; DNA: TGTGCCAGCAGCGGAGAGGGACAGTCTGGAAACACCATATATTTT
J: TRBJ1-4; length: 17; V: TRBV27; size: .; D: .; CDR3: CASRTGSIHHTGEKLFF; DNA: TGTGCCAGCAGGACCGGGTCCATACACCACACCGGGGAAAAACTGTTTTTT